These 18 T cell receptor beta chains originate from one sample sequenced in a study of cytomegalovirus exposure and HLA in healthy donors. The PCR had 60 Vbeta and 13 Jbeta primers. Produced via immunoSEQ multiplex PCR; TCRdb's table is partial and in-frame only. The repertoire holds under 130,000 clones, with under 85% as singletons. Source material: PBMCs. The receptor source for this set is a man in his forties in good health and CMV-seronegative.

This chain connects TRBV6-6 to TRBJ1-5, with no clear D. The V gene's germline CDR1 is MNHNY and CDR2 SVGAGI (reference sequence). Between the trimmed V and J ends, which lost 5 bases and 6 bases, there was a span of 17 bases. This CDR3 spans 15 amino acids. For the CDR3, the DNA is TGTGCCAGCAGTCCTGGTTTAAGCTCGGTTCAGCCCCAGCATTTT. It is translated as CASSPGLSSVQPQHF.

CDR3 region: CASSLDGYGYTF. The CDR3 bases are TGTGCCAGCAGCTTAGACGGCTATGGCTACACCTTC. The chain links TRBV7-9 to TRBJ1-2; no clear D. Trimming pared 1 base from V and 4 bases from J, leaving 4 bases between. This CDR3 contains 12 residues. Germline CDR1 is SEHNR and CDR2 is FQNEAQ (reference sequence).

The rearrangement joins TRBV7-9 to TRBJ2-2, with 8 bases that match TRBD1. V shed 5 bases and J 3 bases; nucleotides not matched to a gene: 8. This CDR3 region has 16 residues. The germline gives CDR1 SEHNR, CDR2 FQNEAQ (reference sequence). CDR3: CASSLWTGTDTGELFF. CDR3 sequence (DNA): TGTGCCAGCAGCCTGTGGACAGGGACGGACACCGGGGAGCTGTTTTTT.

V usage is TRBV5-1 and J usage is TRBJ2-5; 8 nucleotides line up with TRBD2. Losses at the gene ends were 4 bases for V and 5 bases for J; bases not matched to a gene: 7. The germline V gene encodes CDR1 SGHRS and CDR2 YFSETQ. The CDR3 length is 14 residues. The CDR3 protein is CASSPDGGEETQYF. The CDR3, as DNA: TGCGCCAGCAGCCCGGACGGGGGGGAGGAGACCCAGTACTTC.

This chain uses TRBV19 with TRBJ2-7; 7 positions agree with TRBD2. The V gene end was trimmed by 8 bases and the J gene end by 7 bases; junction bases not matched to a gene: 14. This CDR3 spans 14 amino acids. Germline CDR1 reads LNHDA; CDR2 reads SQIVND (reference sequence). The CDR3 DNA is TGTGCCAGTCGCGGGGGAGGGAGGTCAGGTGAGCAGTACTTC. This codes for CASRGGGRSGEQYF.

The rearrangement links TRBV6-7 to TRBJ2-7, with a weak D call TRBD1 (6 bases). TRBV6-7 is an open reading frame whose function is uncertain. The CDR3 extends over 16 amino acids. Trimming removed 6 bases at V and 4 bases at J, with 22 bases between. The CDR3 DNA is TGTGCCAGCAGCTCCAACAGGGCCCCGGGGTGGTACGAGCAGTACTTC. Translating it yields CASSSNRAPGWYEQYF.

The chain combines TRBV18 with TRBJ2-1; D is perhaps TRBD1 (6 bases). Germline V gene data show CDR1 as KGHSH and CDR2 as LQKENI. The V end was cut by 2 bases, the J end by 6 bases, with 17 bases between. The CDR3 covers 16 residues. Here the CDR3 reads CASSPSLRTEGNEQFF. The CDR3 DNA follows: TGTGCCAGCTCACCATCTCTGCGGACAGAGGGCAATGAGCAGTTCTTC. The full variable domain, with the rest looked up from reference TRBV18 and TRBJ2-1, is NAGVMQNPRHLVRRRGQEARLRCSPMKGHSHVYWYRQLPEEGLKFMVYLQKENIIDESGMPKERFSAEFPKEGPSILRIQQVVRGDSAAYFCASSPSLRTEGNEQFFGPGTRLTVL.

The chain carries TRBV2 and TRBJ2-3; 13 nucleotides agree with TRBD2. The V and J ends lost 8 bases and 3 bases, in that order; junction bases with no gene match: 8. Germline values: CDR1 SNHLY, CDR2 FYNNEI. CDR3 length: 16 amino acids. Here the CDR3 DNA reads TGTGCCAGCCAACTAGCGGGGGGGCGAATTACAGATACGCAGTATTTT. This encodes CASQLAGGRITDTQYF.

This clone was seen more than once but under ten times. The chain couples TRBV2 to TRBJ2-7, with TRBD1 matching over 10 bases. The germline V gene encodes CDR1 SNHLY and CDR2 FYNNEI. Losses at the gene ends were 7 bases for V and 1 base for J; bases not matched to a gene: 10. The length of the CDR3 is 16 residues. The CDR3 loop is CASTEPGQGTSYEQYF. The CDR3 coding sequence is TGTGCCAGCACCGAACCGGGACAGGGGACATCCTACGAGCAGTACTTC.

This chain uses TRBV5-5 with TRBJ1-2; 9 bases line up with TRBD1. The CDR3 runs to 15 residues. Germline V gene lookup returns CDR1 SGHKS and CDR2 YYEKEE (reference sequence). The ends lost 2 bases at V and 3 bases at J; junction bases unmatched: 5. DNA of the CDR3: TGTGCCAGCAGCTTAACAGGGGGCGGGTACTATGGCTACACCTTC. It is translated as CASSLTGGGYYGYTF. Full variable domain (outside the CDR3, taken from reference TRBV5-5 and TRBJ1-2): DAGVTQSPTHLIKTRGQQVTLRCSPISGHKSVSWYQQVLGQGPQFIFQYYEKEERGRGNFPDRFSARQFPNYSSELNVNALLLGDSALYLCASSLTGGGYYGYTFGSGTRLTVV.

This rearrangement joins TRBV27 to TRBJ1-4; 7 bases align to TRBD1. Germline V gives CDR1 MNHEY, CDR2 SMNVEV (reference sequence). Unmatched junction bases numbered 8, after V lost 9 bases and J lost 7 bases. The CDR3 has 13 amino acids. As DNA, the CDR3 is TGTGCCAGTTCACAGGGGTTGGGTGAAAAACTGTTTTTT. This codes for CASSQGLGEKLFF.

The chain has TRBV2 and TRBJ1-2; TRBD1 aligns across 7 bases. V shed 7 bases and J 4 bases; nucleotides not matched to a gene: 3. The CDR3 covers 12 residues. Germline CDR1 SNHLY, CDR2 FYNNEI. CDR3 DNA sequence: TGTGCCAGCAAAGGACAGGTCTATGGCTACACCTTC. Translating gives CASKGQVYGYTF.

The V call is TRBV7-9, the J call TRBJ2-7; 13 nucleotides match TRBD2. The CDR3 length is 19 residues. V lost 4 bases and J lost 1; bases outside the gene matches: 13. The germline V gene encodes CDR1 SEHNR and CDR2 FQNEAQ (reference sequence). The CDR3 DNA reads as TGTGCCAGCAGCTCAACAACTAGCGGGAGGGCCGGAAAGTCCTACGAGCAGTACTTC. Amino acid sequence: CASSSTTSGRAGKSYEQYF.

This rearrangement joins TRBV19 to TRBJ2-7; 11 positions agree with TRBD2. J was trimmed by 2 bases and V by 2 bases; bases with no gene match: 5. CDR1 LNHDA and CDR2 SQIVND come from the germline V gene (reference sequence). The CDR3 has 16 residues. CDR3 amino acids: CASSILTSGGPYEQYF. The CDR3 DNA reads as TGTGCCAGTAGTATACTCACTAGCGGGGGACCCTACGAGCAGTACTTC.

In DNA form, the CDR3 reads TGTGCCAGCAGTTACGGGCCACCGAGCTCCTACGAGCAGTACTTC. It codes for CASSYGPPSSYEQYF. This chain joins TRBV6-5 and TRBJ2-7; D not resolved. Trimming cost V 2 bases and J 0 bases, with 11 bases left between them. Germline values: CDR1 MNHEY, CDR2 SVGAGI. The CDR3 totals 15 residues.

The V call is TRBV30, the J call TRBJ1-3; D ambiguous. Germline CDR1 is GTSNPN and CDR2 is SVGIG (reference sequence). The CDR3 consists of 15 residues. V lost 2 bases, J lost 4 bases, and 15 bases lay in between. The CDR3 is CAWSSDSRGGNTIYF. The CDR3 coding sequence is TGTGCCTGGAGTTCGGACTCCCGAGGCGGAAACACCATATATTTT.

J is TRBJ2-3 and V is TRBV5-4, with D possibly being TRBD1 (6 bases). The CDR3 loop spans 15 amino acids. Germline V gene sequence: CDR1 SGHNT, CDR2 YYREEE (reference sequence). V was cut by 4 bases and J by 5 bases, with 17 bases left in between. CDR3 bases: TGTGCCAGCAGCGACCGGGACACTCCTATAGATACGCAGTATTTT. As protein: CASSDRDTPIDTQYF.

The gene calls are TRBV6-5 and TRBJ2-7; 9 bases align to TRBD2. This CDR3 has 15 amino acids. Germline V CDR1 and CDR2: MNHEY, SVGAGI. V dropped 1 base and J dropped 5; count of bases not matched to a gene: 6. The CDR3 is CASSYWAGGIHEQYF. CDR3 nucleotides: TGTGCCAGCAGTTACTGGGCGGGAGGGATCCACGAGCAGTACTTC.